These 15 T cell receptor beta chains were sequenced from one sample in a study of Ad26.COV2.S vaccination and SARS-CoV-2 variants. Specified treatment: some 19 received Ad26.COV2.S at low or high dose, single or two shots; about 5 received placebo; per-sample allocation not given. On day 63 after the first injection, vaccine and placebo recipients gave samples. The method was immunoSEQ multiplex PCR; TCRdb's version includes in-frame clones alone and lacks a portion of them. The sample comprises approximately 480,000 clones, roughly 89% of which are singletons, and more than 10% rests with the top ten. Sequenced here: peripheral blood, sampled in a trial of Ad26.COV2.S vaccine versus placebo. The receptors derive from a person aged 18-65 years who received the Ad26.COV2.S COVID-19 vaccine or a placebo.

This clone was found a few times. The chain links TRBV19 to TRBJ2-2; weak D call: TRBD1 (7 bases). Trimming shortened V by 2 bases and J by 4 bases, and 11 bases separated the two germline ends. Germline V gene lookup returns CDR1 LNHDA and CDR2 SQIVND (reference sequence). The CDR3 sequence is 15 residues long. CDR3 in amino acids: CASSIRQGGTGELFF. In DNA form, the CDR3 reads TGTGCCAGTAGTATACGACAGGGAGGCACCGGGGAGCTGTTTTTT. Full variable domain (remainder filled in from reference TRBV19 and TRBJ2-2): DGGITQSPKYLFRKEGQNVTLSCEQNLNHDAMYWYRQDPGQGLRLIYYSQIVNDFQKGDIAEGYSVSREKKESFPLTVTSAQKNPTAFYLCASSIRQGGTGELFFGEGSRLTVL.

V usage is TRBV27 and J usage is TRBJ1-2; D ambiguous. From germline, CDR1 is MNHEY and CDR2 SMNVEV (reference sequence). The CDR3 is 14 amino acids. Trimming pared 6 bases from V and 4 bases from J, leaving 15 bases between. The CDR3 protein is CASRGTFAPYGYTF. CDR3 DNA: TGTGCCAGCAGGGGCACCTTTGCACCCTATGGCTACACCTTC.

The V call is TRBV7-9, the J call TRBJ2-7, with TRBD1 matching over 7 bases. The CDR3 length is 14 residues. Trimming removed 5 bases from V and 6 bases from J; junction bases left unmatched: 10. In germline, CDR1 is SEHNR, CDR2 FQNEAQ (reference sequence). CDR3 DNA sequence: TGTGCCAGCAGCCGACACGGGACAGAGGGCGAGCAGTACTTC. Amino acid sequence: CASSRHGTEGEQYF.

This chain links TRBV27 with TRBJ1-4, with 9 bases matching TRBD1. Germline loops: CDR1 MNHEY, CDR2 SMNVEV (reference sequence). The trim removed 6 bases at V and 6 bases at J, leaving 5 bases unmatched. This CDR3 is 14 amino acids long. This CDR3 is CASRSTGGYEKLFF. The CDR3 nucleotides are TGTGCCAGCAGGTCGACAGGGGGGTATGAAAAACTGTTTTTT.

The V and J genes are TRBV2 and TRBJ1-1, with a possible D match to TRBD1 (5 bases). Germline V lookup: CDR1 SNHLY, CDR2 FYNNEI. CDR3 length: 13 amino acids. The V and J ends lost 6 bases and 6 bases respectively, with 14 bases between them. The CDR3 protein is CASRETGTPEAFF. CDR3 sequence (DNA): TGTGCCAGCAGAGAAACCGGGACGCCTGAAGCTTTCTTT.

This CDR3 is CASSPLARLNTEAFF. CDR3 nucleotide sequence: TGTGCCAGCAGCCCCCTGGCCAGGCTTAACACTGAAGCTTTCTTT. This chain connects TRBV5-6 to TRBJ1-1, with unresolved D. Germline loops: CDR1 SGHDT, CDR2 YYEEEE. The CDR3 has 15 residues. The ends were cut back, 4 bases at V and 2 bases at J, with 15 bases in the middle.

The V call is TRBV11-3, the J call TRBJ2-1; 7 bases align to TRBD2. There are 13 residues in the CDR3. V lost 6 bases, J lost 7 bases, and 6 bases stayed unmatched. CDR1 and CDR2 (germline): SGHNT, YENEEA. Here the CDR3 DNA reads TGTGCCAGCAGTCTTAGCGGGCGAAATGAGCAGTTCTTC. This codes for CASSLSGRNEQFF.

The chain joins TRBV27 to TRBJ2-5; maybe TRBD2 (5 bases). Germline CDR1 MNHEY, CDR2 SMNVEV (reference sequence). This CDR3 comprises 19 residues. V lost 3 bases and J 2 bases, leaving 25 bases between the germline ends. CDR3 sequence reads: CASSFVYPDSLIEQETQYF. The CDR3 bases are TGTGCCAGCAGTTTCGTCTACCCGGACTCTCTAATCGAACAAGAGACCCAGTACTTC.

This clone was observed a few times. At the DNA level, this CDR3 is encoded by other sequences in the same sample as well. The chain's CDR3 is CSASGQGGNQPQHF. In DNA, the CDR3 is TGCAGTGCTAGTGGCCAGGGGGGCAATCAGCCCCAGCATTTT. J is TRBJ1-5 and V is TRBV20-1; TRBD1 matches at 7 bases. Germline values: CDR1 DFQATT, CDR2 SNEGSKA (reference sequence). Trimming removed 3 bases from V and 2 bases from J; junction bases left unmatched: 4. The CDR3 extends over 14 amino acids.

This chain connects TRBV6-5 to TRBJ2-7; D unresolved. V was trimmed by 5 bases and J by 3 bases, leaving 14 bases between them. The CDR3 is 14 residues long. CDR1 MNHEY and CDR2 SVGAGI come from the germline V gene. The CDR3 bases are TGTGCCAGCAGTCCTGGGATCGCTATCTACGAGCAGTACTTC. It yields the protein CASSPGIAIYEQYF.

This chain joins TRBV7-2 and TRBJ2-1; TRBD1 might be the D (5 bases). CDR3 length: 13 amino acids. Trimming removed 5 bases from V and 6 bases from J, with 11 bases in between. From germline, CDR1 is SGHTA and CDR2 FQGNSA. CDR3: CASSPGIANEQFF. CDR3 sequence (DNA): TGTGCCAGCAGCCCAGGGATAGCCAATGAGCAGTTCTTC. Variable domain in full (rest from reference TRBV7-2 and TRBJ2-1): GAGVSQSPSNKVTEKGKDVELRCDPISGHTALYWYRQSLGQGLEFLIYFQGNSAPDKSGLPSDRFSAERTGGSVSTLTIQRTQQEDSAVYLCASSPGIANEQFFGPGTRLTVL.

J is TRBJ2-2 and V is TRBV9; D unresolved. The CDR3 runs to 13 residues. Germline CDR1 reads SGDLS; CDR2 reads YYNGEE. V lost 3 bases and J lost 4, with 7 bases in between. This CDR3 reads CASSAQPTGELFF. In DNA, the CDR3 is TGTGCCAGCAGCGCCCAACCCACCGGGGAGCTGTTTTTT. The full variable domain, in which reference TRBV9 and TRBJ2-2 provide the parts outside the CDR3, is DSGVTQTPKHLITATGQRVTLRCSPRSGDLSVYWYQQSLDQGLQFLIQYYNGEERAKGNILERFSAQQFPDLHSELNLSSLELGDSALYFCASSAQPTGELFFGEGSRLTVL.

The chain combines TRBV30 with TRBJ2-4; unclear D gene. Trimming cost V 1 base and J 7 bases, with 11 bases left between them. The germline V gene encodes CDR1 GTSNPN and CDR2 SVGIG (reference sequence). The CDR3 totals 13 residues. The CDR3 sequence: CAWSAGPRNIQYF. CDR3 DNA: TGTGCCTGGAGTGCAGGCCCTAGGAACATTCAGTACTTC.

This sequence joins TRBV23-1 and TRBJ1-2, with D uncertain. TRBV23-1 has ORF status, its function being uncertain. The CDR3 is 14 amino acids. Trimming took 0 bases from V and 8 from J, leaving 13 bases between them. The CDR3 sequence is CASSQSVPVGGYTF. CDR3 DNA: TGCGCCAGCAGTCAATCGGTTCCAGTCGGGGGCTACACCTTC.

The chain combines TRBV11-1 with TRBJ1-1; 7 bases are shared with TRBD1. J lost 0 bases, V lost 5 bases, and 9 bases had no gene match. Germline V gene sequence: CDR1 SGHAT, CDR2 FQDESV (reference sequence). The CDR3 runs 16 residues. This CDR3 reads CASSRSGGQMNTEAFF. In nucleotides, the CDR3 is TGTGCCAGCAGCCGTTCTGGGGGACAGATGAACACTGAAGCTTTCTTT.